Each of the 4 T cell receptor beta chains below was sequenced from the same sample in a study of T cell repertoires in cytomegalovirus infection. TCRdb re-analysed the reads in MiXCR, keeping a single row per CDR3 protein. The sample has about 680,000 distinct CDR3 sequences, 20% to 25% seen once; the top ten hold roughly 8%. The source material was CD8+ T cells from PBMCs. The receptors stem from a human donor in good health (CMV status not recorded). Some clones in this sample may be carry-over from other donors' samples.

The V gene is TRBV2, the J gene TRBJ1-5, with unresolved D. Trimming took off 2 bases at V and 3 bases at J, with 14 bases between the two ends. CDR3 length: 16 amino acids. Germline values: CDR1 SNHLY, CDR2 FYNNEI. In DNA, the CDR3 is TGTGCCAGCAGTGAAAGGGCCGGACGGTTCAATCAGCCCCAGCATTTT. The encoded protein is CASSERAGRFNQPQHF. Full variable domain (outside the CDR3, taken from reference TRBV2 and TRBJ1-5): EPEVTQTPSHQVTQMGQEVILRCVPISNHLYFYWYRQILGQKVEFLVSFYNNEISEKSEIFDDQFSVERPDGSNFTLKIRSTKLEDSAMYFCASSERAGRFNQPQHFGDGTRLSIL.

J is TRBJ2-3 and V is TRBV20-1; D perhaps matches TRBD2 (5 bases). The CDR3 runs to 13 residues. CDR1 is DFQATT and CDR2 is SNEGSKA in the germline V gene (reference sequence). The V end lost 6 bases, the J end lost 2 bases, and 12 bases lay between the germline ends. The DNA of the CDR3 is TGCAGTGCCCACGAGCGGTACACAGATACGCAGTATTTT. Protein sequence: CSAHERYTDTQYF.

At least ten counts were recorded for this clonotype. For the CDR3, the DNA is TGTGCCAGCAGCTTATATGGACTAGCGGGGGGCACAGATACGCAGTATTTT. Translated: CASSLYGLAGGTDTQYF. This rearrangement joins TRBV7-6 to TRBJ2-3, with 13 bases lining up with TRBD2. The length of the CDR3 is 17 residues. The V gene's germline CDR1 is SGHVS and CDR2 FNYEAQ. After removal of 2 bases from V and 1 base from J, the junction contained 3 bases not matched to a gene. The entire variable domain, with the rest obtained from reference TRBV7-6 and TRBJ2-3, is as follows: GAGVSQSPRYKVTKRGQDVALRCDPISGHVSLYWYRQALGQGPEFLTYFNYEAQQDKSGLPNDRFSAERPEGSISTLTIQRTEQRDSAMYRCASSLYGLAGGTDTQYFGPGTRLTVL.

This clonotype was seen many times. This chain joins TRBV7-9 and TRBJ1-1; D is uncertain. This CDR3 is 16 amino acids long. V lost 3 bases to trimming and J lost 3 bases, with 17 bases between them. Germline V lookup: CDR1 SEHNR, CDR2 FQNEAQ (reference sequence). The DNA of the CDR3 is TGTGCCAGCAGCTTTCGCCCCCCGCAAAGGGACACTGAAGCTTTCTTT. It translates to CASSFRPPQRDTEAFF. Based on the CDR3 plus reference TRBV7-9 and TRBJ1-1, the full variable domain is DTGVSQNPRHKITKRGQNVTFRCDPISEHNRLYWYRQTLGQGPEFLTYFQNEAQLEKSRLLSDRFSAERPKGSFSTLEIQRTEQGDSAMYLCASSFRPPQRDTEAFFGQGTRLTVV.